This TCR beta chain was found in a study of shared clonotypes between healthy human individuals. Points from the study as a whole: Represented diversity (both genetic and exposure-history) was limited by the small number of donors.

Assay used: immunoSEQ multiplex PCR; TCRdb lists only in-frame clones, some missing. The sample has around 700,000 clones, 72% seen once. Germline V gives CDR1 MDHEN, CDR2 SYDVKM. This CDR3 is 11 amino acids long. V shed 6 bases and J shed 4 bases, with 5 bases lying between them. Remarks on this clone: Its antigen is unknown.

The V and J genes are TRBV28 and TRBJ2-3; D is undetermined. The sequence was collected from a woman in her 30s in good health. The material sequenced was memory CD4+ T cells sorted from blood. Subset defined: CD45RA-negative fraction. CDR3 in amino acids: CASRAADTQYF. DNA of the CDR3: TGTGCCAGCAGGGCGGCAGATACGCAGTATTTT.